Listed below are T cell receptor beta chains from one sample, sequenced in a study of T cell repertoires in cytomegalovirus infection. From the reads, TCRdb called clonotypes with MiXCR, one entry per CDR3 protein. Of over 300,000 distinct CDR3 sequences in the sample, roughly 15% were seen once. The material sequenced was PBMCs. These receptors were taken from a human donor in good health (CMV status not recorded). Some clones in this sample may be carry-over from other donors' samples. CDR3s include the opening cysteine and the closing phenylalanine or tryptophan. A D gene is named only where the DNA matches it firmly.

>NA|TRBV4-2
CASSQDAGSWQFF
>TRBD1|TRBV20-1
CSVQEGAGGQPQHF
>NA|TRBV4-2
CASSQVITATGNTIYF
>NA|TRBV29-1
CSVKGLGSLQETQYF
>NA|TRBV18
CASSPGLRQNLRQYF
>TRBD1|TRBV7-2
CASSIRHPGQGTDEQYF
>TRBD1|TRBV7-8
CASSSETGRRSTEAFF
>NA|TRBV5-1
CASSLWVSYEQYF
>NA|TRBV20-1
CSLSGSNTEAFF
>TRBD1|TRBV19
CASSPIDRGNTEAFF
>NA|TRBV11-2
CASSHPPRDSGNTIYF
>NA|TRBV7-2
CASSLGGYSSYEQYF
>NA|TRBV7-2
CASSRRDGNTEAFF
>NA|TRBV10-3
CAISGTESYGYTF
>NA|TRBV7-9
CASSSTPGQGFNQPQHF
>NA|TRBV5-6
CASSPGQTSGANVLTF
>NA|TRBV6-6
CASSYLINSPLHF
>NA|TRBV7-2
CASSPGGSSYGYTF
>TRBD1|TRBV20-1
CSAKTGTGSIFLGYTF
>NA|TRBV19
CASREGTGELFF
>NA|TRBV7-2
CASSEGIATDYTF
>TRBD1|TRBV7-9
CASSYGQAQPQHF
>NA|TRBV20-1
CSARDEGGYGYTF
>NA|TRBV7-9
CASSGRANTEAFF
>NA|TRBV12-3/TRBV12-4
CASSLAPLISPLHF
>NA|TRBV7-6
CASSLALAGPTSGNTIYF
>NA|TRBV2
CASSVERADSPLHF
>NA|TRBV12-3/TRBV12-4
CASRLESGELFF
>NA|TRBV19
CASSTLTGQPQHF
>NA|TRBV28
CASIWADRQYYNEQFF
>TRBD1|TRBV15
CATSRSKGQDDYEQYF
>TRBD1|TRBV10-3
CAISEGDSAIATNEKLFF
>NA|TRBV7-6
CASSLGGRSEAFF
>TRBD1|TRBV6-2/TRBV6-3
CASSPGQGQTYEQYF
>NA|TRBV5-1
CASSPPGRGYGYTF
>NA|TRBV4-3
CASKPSDTPDTEAFF
>NA|TRBV7-2
CASSRSGENTEAFF
>TRBD2|TRBV7-9
CASSLGSSGSSYEQYF
>NA|TRBV28
CASSLGYREYGYTF
>TRBD1|TRBV12-3/TRBV12-4
CASSPPGQGVSGELFF
>NA|TRBV12-3/TRBV12-4
CASSEGQRVGDTQYF
>TRBD2|TRBV20-1
CSASGTSGGFHEQFF